This TCR beta chain derives from a study of blood T cell repertoires in COVID-19. With V trimmed by 5 bases and J by 5 bases, 8 bases remained unmatched. The germline CDR1 and CDR2 sequences are SEHNR and FQNEAQ (reference sequence). The CDR3 length is 15 residues. Sequenced by immunoSEQ multiplex PCR; TCRdb stores in-frame clones only, minus some. The data hold roughly 500,000 clones, with less than 90% observed a single time. Cohorts were assigned according to the clinical history that participants reported. V gene TRBV7-9 combines with J gene TRBJ1-5; 8 positions agree with TRBD1. This receptor was taken from a woman aged 55-69 years who had recovered from COVID-19. Sequencing was carried out using PBMCs or T cells enriched from blood (not recorded which). The CDR3 nucleotides are TGTGCCAGCAGCCTCACAGGGGGAATGGATCAGCCCCAGCATTTT. Translation gives CASSLTGGMDQPQHF.